The 19 T cell receptor beta chains given below trace back to one sample, sequenced in a study of a mutant IDH1 vaccine in newly diagnosed glioma (dated by TCRdb to about 2021). These receptors lack a known antigen. The library was generated by the immunoSEQ multiplex PCR assay. TCRdb's version of the immuneACCESS table is confined to in-frame rearrangements and falls short of the full clone set. An unresolved V gene accounts for under half of the shortfall where checked; the remainder is of unknown origin. Within this sample are 40,000 to 50,000 clones, with approximately 90% of them counted one time only. The ten largest clones add up to approximately 1.5% of the sample. What this sample's time point label stands for: week 35, safety follow-up. Each vaccine dose, consisting of 300 ug of a 20-mer mutant IDH1 peptide in Montanide, was administered subcutaneously with topical imiquimod. The sample in question was PBMCs, obtained from a glioma patient whose treatment included an IDH1 peptide vaccine. Receptor source: a man aged 40-49 years with glioma.

The chain combines TRBV5-1 with TRBJ2-2; TRBD1 is a possible D gene (7 bases). Germline lookup yields CDR1 SGHRS and CDR2 YFSETQ. Trimming took off 3 bases at V and 3 bases at J, with 18 bases between the two ends. The CDR3 extends over 17 amino acids. The chain's CDR3 is CASSSLQGGGDTGELFF. CDR3 DNA sequence: TGCGCCAGCAGCTCCCTCCAGGGGGGAGGCGACACCGGGGAGCTGTTTTTT.

This chain connects TRBV11-2 to TRBJ2-3; no definite D call. V lost 1 base and J lost 9, with 11 bases in between. The CDR3 extends over 13 amino acids. The germline V gene encodes CDR1 SGHAT and CDR2 FQNNGV. Written as DNA, the CDR3 is TGTGCCAGCAGCTTAGCCTCGCTTAAGACGCAGTATTTT. Its translation: CASSLASLKTQYF.

The V gene is TRBV29-1, the J gene TRBJ2-5; 11 bases agree with TRBD1. CDR1 and CDR2 (germline): SQVTM, ANQGSEA. V was clipped by 7 bases and J by 3 bases; unmatched bases: 4. This CDR3 region has 13 residues. The CDR3 nucleotides are TGCAGCGCCCGGACAGGGGGCGAAGAGACCCAGTACTTC. As protein: CSARTGGEETQYF.

The CDR3 protein is CASRGQMNTEAFF. In nucleotides, the CDR3 is TGTGCCAGCAGGGGACAGATGAACACTGAAGCTTTCTTT. The rearrangement joins TRBV6-1 to TRBJ1-1; 7 nucleotides align to TRBD1. V was clipped by 6 bases and J by 0 bases; unmatched bases: 1. There are 13 residues in the CDR3. Germline lookup yields CDR1 MNHNS and CDR2 SASEGT.

The chain carries TRBV14 and TRBJ2-7; D ambiguous. This CDR3 comprises 14 residues. Germline CDR1 is SGHDN and CDR2 is FVKESK. V lost 4 bases, J lost 0 bases, and 10 bases lay in between. CDR3 DNA: TGTGCCAGCAGCCCACACCAAAGCTCCTACGAGCAGTACTTC. Translation: CASSPHQSSYEQYF. Together with reference TRBV14 and TRBJ2-7, the CDR3 gives the full variable domain: EAGVTQFPSHSVIEKGQTVTLRCDPISGHDNLYWYRRVMGKEIKFLLHFVKESKQDESGMPNNRFLAERTGGTYSTLKVQPAELEDSGVYFCASSPHQSSYEQYFGPGTRLTVT.

V and J are TRBV27 and TRBJ2-3, with D possibly being TRBD2 (7 bases). The V end lost 6 bases, the J end lost 4 bases, and 23 bases lay between the germline ends. The CDR3 sequence is 17 residues long. Germline CDR1 is MNHEY and CDR2 is SMNVEV (reference sequence). The CDR3 nucleotides are TGTGCCAGCAGCAATGGCCAAGGGGGGGTGGGGCCAGATACGCAGTATTTT. Residues: CASSNGQGGVGPDTQYF.

The chain employs TRBV9 and TRBJ1-4; D possibly corresponds to TRBD1 (6 bases). Trimming pared 0 bases from V and 6 bases from J, leaving 18 bases between. Germline CDR1 SGDLS, CDR2 YYNGEE. The CDR3 is 17 amino acids. CDR3 loop: CASSVEGNRGGYEKLFF. The CDR3 DNA follows: TGTGCCAGCAGCGTAGAGGGAAACAGAGGGGGATATGAAAAACTGTTTTTT.

This clone has just one count. The chain uses TRBV7-6 and TRBJ2-5; D is uncertain. CDR3 length equals 11 residues. From germline, CDR1 is SGHVS and CDR2 FNYEAQ. Trimming removed 5 bases from V and 2 bases from J, with 3 bases in between. The CDR3 DNA reads TGTGCCAGCAGCGTACAAGAGACCCAGTACTTC. This codes for CASSVQETQYF.

In its sample, this clone was seen once. The V gene is TRBV4-1, the J gene TRBJ1-6; D is perhaps TRBD1 (5 bases). The CDR3 contains 17 residues. Germline CDR1 reads MGHRA; CDR2 reads YSYEKL. Trimming removed 3 bases from V and 0 bases from J, with 12 bases in between. The CDR3 sequence: CASSQGGMSSYNSPLHF. Written as DNA, the CDR3 is TGCGCCAGCAGCCAGGGGGGGATGAGCTCCTATAATTCACCCCTCCACTTT.

The chain has TRBV19 and TRBJ2-5; D ambiguous. CDR1 and CDR2 from the germline V gene are LNHDA and SQIVND (reference sequence). The CDR3 runs 12 residues. Trimming left V 4 bases short and J 5 bases short, with 8 bases between. The CDR3 spells CASSKGHETQYF. The CDR3 region has the DNA TGTGCCAGTAGTAAGGGTCATGAGACCCAGTACTTC. The full variable domain, in which reference TRBV19 and TRBJ2-5 provide the parts outside the CDR3, is DGGITQSPKYLFRKEGQNVTLSCEQNLNHDAMYWYRQDPGQGLRLIYYSQIVNDFQKGDIAEGYSVSREKKESFPLTVTSAQKNPTAFYLCASSKGHETQYFGPGTRLLVL.

The genes are TRBV19 and TRBJ1-2; D remains unclear. Trimming removed 3 bases at V and 4 bases at J, with 12 bases between. The CDR3 is 14 amino acids. CDR1 is LNHDA and CDR2 is SQIVND in the germline V gene (reference sequence). CDR3 sequence reads: CASSIEEQVYGYTF. The CDR3 nucleotides are TGTGCCAGTAGTATTGAGGAGCAGGTCTATGGCTACACCTTC.

For the CDR3, the DNA is TGTGCCTGGAGTGTCATACAGGGAGTCGGGGCTAATGAAAAACTGTTTTTT. This codes for CAWSVIQGVGANEKLFF. The gene calls are TRBV30 and TRBJ1-4, with TRBD1 as a possible D gene (6 bases). Between the trimmed V and J ends, which lost 0 bases and 3 bases, there was a span of 17 bases. The germline V gene encodes CDR1 GTSNPN and CDR2 SVGIG (reference sequence). This CDR3 comprises 17 residues.

The genes are TRBV25-1 and TRBJ1-1; 7 nucleotides match TRBD1. Germline V gene lookup returns CDR1 MGHDK and CDR2 SYGVNS. This CDR3 is built from 13 residues. Germline trimming cut 5 bases from V and 2 bases from J; bases unmatched to any gene: 2. CDR3 loop: CASSKGGNTEAFF. CDR3 nucleotides: TGTGCCAGCAGTAAAGGGGGCAACACTGAAGCTTTCTTT.

The rearrangement joins TRBV19 to TRBJ1-3; no reliable D call. Germline CDR1 is LNHDA and CDR2 is SQIVND (reference sequence). The ends were cut back, 7 bases at V and 4 bases at J, with 11 bases in the middle. The CDR3 is made up of 13 amino acids. The CDR3 reads CASKVVSGNTIYF. The CDR3, as DNA: TGTGCCAGTAAGGTGGTATCCGGAAACACCATATATTTT.

The chain links TRBV19 to TRBJ2-3, with a tentative D call TRBD1 (5 bases). This CDR3 region has 16 residues. Germline assignment: CDR1 LNHDA and CDR2 SQIVND (reference sequence). Trimming took 3 bases from V and 0 from J, leaving 13 bases between them. This chain's CDR3 is CASSMERRASTDTQYF. The CDR3 DNA sequence: TGTGCCAGTAGTATGGAACGCAGGGCTAGCACAGATACGCAGTATTTT.

The chain combines TRBV10-3 with TRBJ1-1, with 9 nucleotides matching TRBD1. V lost 6 bases and J lost 3; bases outside the gene matches: 5. CDR1 ENHRY and CDR2 SYGVKD come from the germline V gene. The CDR3 sequence is 14 residues long. The CDR3 DNA is TGTGCCATCAGCTCGGGACAGGGCTACACTGAAGCTTTCTTT. Translated, it gives CAISSGQGYTEAFF.

The chain is built from TRBV23-1 and TRBJ2-4, with 11 positions matching TRBD2. TRBV23-1 is an ORF for which the function is uncertain. The CDR3 is 21 amino acids. Trimming removed 4 bases from V and 0 bases from J; junction bases left unmatched: 17. CDR3 in amino acids: CASSRALRLAGRSLAKNIQYF. The CDR3, as DNA: TGCGCCAGCAGTCGGGCCCTAAGACTAGCGGGAAGAAGTCTAGCCAAAAACATTCAGTACTTC.

This chain links TRBV4-1 with TRBJ1-5; TRBD1 is a possible D gene (6 bases). V lost 5 bases to trimming and J lost 2 bases, with 13 bases between them. Germline V gene data show CDR1 as MGHRA and CDR2 as YSYEKL. This CDR3 contains 15 residues. CDR3 bases: TGCGCCAGCAGCTCCAGGGGAGGGGGCAATCAGCCCCAGCATTTT. This encodes CASSSRGGGNQPQHF.

The rearrangement uses TRBV7-2 and TRBJ2-7; D call uncertain. The germline CDR1 and CDR2 sequences are SGHTA and FQGNSA. Trimming removed 2 bases at V and 6 bases at J, with 20 bases between. This CDR3 has 16 residues. The DNA for the CDR3 is TGTGCCAGCAGCTTACCCGGCCGCCCCGAAGTTCTCGAGCAGTACTTC. This gives the protein CASSLPGRPEVLEQYF.